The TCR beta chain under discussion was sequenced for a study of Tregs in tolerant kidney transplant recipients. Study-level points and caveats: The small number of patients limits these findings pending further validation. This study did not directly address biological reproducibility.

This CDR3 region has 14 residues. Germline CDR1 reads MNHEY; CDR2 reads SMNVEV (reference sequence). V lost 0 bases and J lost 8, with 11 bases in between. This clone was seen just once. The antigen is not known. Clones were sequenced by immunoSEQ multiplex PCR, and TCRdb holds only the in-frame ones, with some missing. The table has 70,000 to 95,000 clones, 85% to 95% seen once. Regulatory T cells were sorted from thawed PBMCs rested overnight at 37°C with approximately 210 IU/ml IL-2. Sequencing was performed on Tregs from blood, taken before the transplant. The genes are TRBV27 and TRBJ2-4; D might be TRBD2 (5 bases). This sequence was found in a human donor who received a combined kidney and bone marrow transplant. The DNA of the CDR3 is TGTGCCAGCAGTTTATCGGGCGGGTTGGACATTCAGTACTTC. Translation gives CASSLSGGLDIQYF.